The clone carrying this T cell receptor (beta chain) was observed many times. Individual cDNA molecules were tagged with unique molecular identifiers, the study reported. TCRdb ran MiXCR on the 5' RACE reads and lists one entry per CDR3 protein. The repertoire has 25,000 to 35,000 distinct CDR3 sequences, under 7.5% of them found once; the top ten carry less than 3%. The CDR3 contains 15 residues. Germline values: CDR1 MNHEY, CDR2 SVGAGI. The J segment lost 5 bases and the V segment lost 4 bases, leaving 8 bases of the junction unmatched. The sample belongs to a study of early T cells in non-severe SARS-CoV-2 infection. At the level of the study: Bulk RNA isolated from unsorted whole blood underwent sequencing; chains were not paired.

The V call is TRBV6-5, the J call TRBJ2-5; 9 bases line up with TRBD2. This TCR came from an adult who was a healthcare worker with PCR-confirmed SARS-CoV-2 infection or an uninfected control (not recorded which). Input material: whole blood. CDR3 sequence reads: CASSSGGSGSETQYF. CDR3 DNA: TGTGCCAGCAGTTCCGGTGGTAGCGGGAGTGAGACCCAGTACTTC.